These 27 T cell receptor beta chains came from one sample sequenced in a study of blood T cell repertoires in COVID-19 (TCRdb year 2020). The library was generated by the immunoSEQ multiplex PCR assay. In its TCRdb copy, this immuneACCESS table keeps in-frame sequences only and misses some clones. Where compared with another copy, unresolved V genes explain less than half of these, and the others have no known cause. The sample table holds approximately 220,000 clones, of which 83% were seen once. 2% to 3% of the sample is held by the ten biggest clonotypes. Sequencing was done on a sample of peripheral blood. The receptor set was obtained from a woman between 40 and 50 years old with active or convalescent COVID-19.

The chain couples TRBV3-1 (or the pseudogene TRBV3-2) to TRBJ1-1; TRBD1 might be the D (6 bases). Germline V gene lookup returns CDR1 LGHDT and CDR2 YNNKEL (reference sequence). CDR3 size: 16 residues. V was trimmed by 2 bases and J by 1 base, leaving 14 bases between them. CDR3 coding DNA: TGTGCCAGCAGCCAAAGACAGGTAGGGTCGAACACTGAAGCTTTCTTT. Amino acid sequence: CASSQRQVGSNTEAFF.

The chain is built from TRBV6-2 or TRBV6-3 and TRBJ1-5, with a possible D match to TRBD1 (6 bases). The germline V gene encodes CDR1 MNHEY and CDR2 SVGEGT. The CDR3 is 17 amino acids. V lost 2 bases to trimming and J lost 0 bases, with 14 bases between them. CDR3 nucleotide sequence: TGTGCCAGCAGTTACACCATCGGACAGCTTAGCAATCAGCCCCAGCATTTT. Translation: CASSYTIGQLSNQPQHF.

This chain joins TRBV2 and TRBJ2-7; TRBD1 aligns across 9 bases. V dropped 6 bases and J dropped 4; count of bases not matched to a gene: 10. CDR1 is SNHLY and CDR2 is FYNNEI in the germline V gene. The CDR3 contains 15 residues. The CDR3 reads CASREWTGDTYEQYF. The CDR3 DNA reads as TGTGCCAGCAGAGAATGGACAGGGGATACTTACGAGCAGTACTTC.

The genes are TRBV9 and TRBJ1-1; D not certain. Trimming left V 1 base short and J 0 bases short, with 4 bases between. CDR3 length: 13 amino acids. The germline gives CDR1 SGDLS, CDR2 YYNGEE. CDR3 bases: TGTGCCAGCAGCGTACAGGTGAACACTGAAGCTTTCTTT. Residues: CASSVQVNTEAFF.

A single count supports this clone. The V gene is TRBV24-1, the J gene TRBJ2-1, with TRBD2 identical over 15 bases. CDR1 is KGHDR, CDR2 SFDVKD, per germline. Unmatched junction bases numbered 7, after V lost 2 bases and J lost 9 bases. The length of the CDR3 is 17 residues. Here the CDR3 reads CATSDSGLAGGLGEQFF. The CDR3 nucleotides are TGTGCCACCAGTGATTCAGGACTAGCGGGGGGGCTAGGTGAGCAGTTCTTC.

The chain joins TRBV10-3 to TRBJ1-2, with TRBD1 matching over 7 bases. V was clipped by 9 bases and J by 8 bases; unmatched bases: 3. This CDR3 comprises 10 residues. In germline, CDR1 is ENHRY, CDR2 SYGVKD. The CDR3 nucleotides are TGTGCCATACAGGGGCGCGGCTACACCTTC. Amino acids: CAIQGRGYTF.

J is TRBJ2-7 and V is TRBV27; a possible D gene is TRBD2 (7 bases). Deletions cut 3 bases from V and 3 bases from J, with 15 bases between. CDR3 length: 15 residues. The germline gives CDR1 MNHEY, CDR2 SMNVEV (reference sequence). The CDR3: CASSFYAGALYEQYF. CDR3 sequence (DNA): TGTGCCAGCAGTTTCTATGCGGGGGCTCTCTACGAGCAGTACTTC.

The V and J genes are TRBV4-3 and TRBJ1-2, with TRBD1 identical over 8 bases. V trimming: 0 bases; J trimming: 7 bases; junction bases outside the gene matches: 4. The CDR3 consists of 14 residues. Germline lookup yields CDR1 LGHNA and CDR2 YSLEER. DNA for the CDR3: TGCGCCAGCAGCCAAGACACAGGGGGTCCTGGCTACACCTTC. This codes for CASSQDTGGPGYTF.

The chain couples TRBV24-1 to TRBJ2-1, with 15 bases aligning to TRBD2. The CDR3 covers 14 residues. V lost 9 bases, J lost 8 bases, and 4 bases stayed unmatched. From germline, CDR1 is KGHDR and CDR2 SFDVKD. The CDR3 sequence is CATPGLAGGDEQFF. CDR3 nucleotide sequence: TGTGCCACCCCCGGACTAGCGGGAGGGGATGAGCAGTTCTTC.

The V and J genes are TRBV6-5 and TRBJ1-2; 9 bases align to TRBD1. This CDR3 region has 16 residues. Germline V gives CDR1 MNHEY, CDR2 SVGAGI. V was pared by 0 bases and J by 8 bases, with 10 bases of the junction left unmatched. CDR3: CASSYSMVQGAQGYTF. CDR3 DNA sequence: TGTGCCAGCAGTTACTCCATGGTACAGGGGGCCCAGGGCTACACCTTC.

The chain recombines TRBV7-8 with TRBJ1-5; 9 bases map to TRBD1. From germline, CDR1 is SGHVS and CDR2 FQNEAQ. The CDR3 sequence is 16 residues long. V lost 6 bases and J lost 1; bases outside the gene matches: 7. The CDR3 sequence is CASRGQGRASNQPQHF. In nucleotides, the CDR3 is TGTGCCAGCAGGGGACAGGGAAGGGCCAGCAATCAGCCCCAGCATTTT.

The chain couples TRBV6-6 to TRBJ1-2, with D tentatively TRBD1 (5 bases). The length of the CDR3 is 17 residues. Deletions cut 5 bases from V and 0 bases from J, with 19 bases between. Germline CDR1 MNHNY, CDR2 SVGAGI (reference sequence). CDR3 protein: CASSRSGSGASNYGYTF. For the CDR3, the DNA is TGTGCCAGCAGTCGATCGGGCAGCGGGGCCTCTAACTATGGCTACACCTTC.

This rearrangement joins TRBV6-5 to TRBJ1-1; D may be TRBD1 (6 bases). The CDR3 runs to 13 residues. The germline V and J ends were trimmed by 6 bases and 11 bases, with 19 bases remaining between them. The germline gives CDR1 MNHEY, CDR2 SVGAGI. The CDR3, as DNA: TGTGCCAGCAGCCTTATGGGACATTCGACGGCTTTCTTT. Its protein product is CASSLMGHSTAFF.

This chain connects TRBV11-3 to TRBJ2-2; TRBD2 agrees at 10 bases. The CDR3 covers 15 residues. V was clipped by 5 bases and J by 3 bases; unmatched bases: 3. Per the germline V gene, CDR1 is SGHNT and CDR2 is YENEEA. CDR3: CASSRGTSDTGELFF. The CDR3 coding sequence is TGTGCCAGCAGCAGAGGGACTAGCGACACCGGGGAGCTGTTTTTT.

V and J are TRBV18 and TRBJ1-5, with D hard to call. V was cut by 5 bases and J by 0 bases, with 14 bases left in between. The CDR3 loop spans 16 amino acids. Germline CDR1 and CDR2: KGHSH and LQKENI. In DNA form, the CDR3 reads TGTGCCAGCTCAGCCGCTGTGGGAGATAGCAATCAGCCCCAGCATTTT. Protein product: CASSAAVGDSNQPQHF.

This clone was detected only once. The rearrangement links TRBV10-3 to TRBJ1-5; D is possibly TRBD1 (5 bases). Germline V lookup: CDR1 ENHRY, CDR2 SYGVKD. The CDR3 contains 16 residues. V lost 8 bases, J lost 6 bases, and 23 bases lay in between. The CDR3 spells CAIGGEGRSFGQPQHF. The DNA of the CDR3 is TGTGCCATCGGGGGGGAGGGACGGTCTTTTGGTCAGCCCCAGCATTTT.

The chain joins TRBV28 to TRBJ1-6, with 10 bases lining up with TRBD1. The germline gives CDR1 MDHEN, CDR2 SYDVKM. The CDR3 has 16 residues. The V gene end was trimmed by 2 bases and the J gene end by 3 bases; junction bases not matched to a gene: 1. The CDR3 nucleotides are TGTGCCAGCAGTTTACGGACAGGGGGCTATAATTCACCCCTCCACTTT. Protein product: CASSLRTGGYNSPLHF. The full variable domain, its missing parts supplied by reference TRBV28 and TRBJ1-6, is DVKVTQSSRYLVKRTGEKVFLECVQDMDHENMFWYRQDPGLGLRLIYFSYDVKMKEKGDIPEGYSVSREKKERFSLILESASTNQTSMYLCASSLRTGGYNSPLHFGNGTRLTVT.

The CDR3: CAVQREGPAEAFF. In nucleotides, the CDR3 is TGTGCCGTCCAGAGGGAGGGCCCAGCTGAAGCTTTCTTT. The rearrangement uses TRBV28 and TRBJ1-1; D is unresolved. Germline V gene data show CDR1 as MDHEN and CDR2 as SYDVKM. CDR3 length: 13 amino acids. V lost 11 bases to trimming and J lost 6 bases, with 19 bases between them.

The rearrangement links TRBV19 to TRBJ2-5; D is perhaps TRBD2 (5 bases). V lost 7 bases, J lost 0 bases, and 9 bases lay in between. Germline V gene sequence: CDR1 LNHDA, CDR2 SQIVND (reference sequence). CDR3 length: 13 amino acids. The CDR3 region has the DNA TGTGCCAGTACGGGAATAAACCAAGAGACCCAGTACTTC. Translation gives CASTGINQETQYF.

The V call is TRBV7-2, the J call TRBJ2-1; D is perhaps TRBD1 (5 bases). The CDR3 covers 15 residues. Trimming took 1 base from V and 1 from J, leaving 8 bases between them. Per the germline V gene, CDR1 is SGHTA and CDR2 is FQGNSA. The CDR3 reads CASSLVAGSYNEQFF. The CDR3 DNA is TGTGCCAGCAGCTTAGTGGCAGGGTCCTACAATGAGCAGTTCTTC.

This rearrangement joins TRBV4-3 to TRBJ1-2, with TRBD1 as a possible D gene (6 bases). V lost 6 bases and J 4 bases, leaving 15 bases between the germline ends. The germline gives CDR1 LGHNA, CDR2 YSLEER. The CDR3 has 14 residues. The CDR3 protein is CASRNRDIPYGYTF. The CDR3 DNA follows: TGCGCCAGCAGAAACCGGGACATACCCTATGGCTACACCTTC.

V usage is TRBV6-6 and J usage is TRBJ2-1; 15 bases line up with TRBD2. The CDR3 contains 15 residues. Losses at the gene ends were 5 bases for V and 9 bases for J; bases not matched to a gene: 5. The germline V gene encodes CDR1 MNHNY and CDR2 SVGAGI (reference sequence). The CDR3 sequence: CASSRTSGGAGEQFF. The CDR3 DNA reads as TGTGCCAGCAGTCGGACTAGCGGGGGGGCTGGTGAGCAGTTCTTC.

The chain is built from TRBV3-1 (or the pseudogene TRBV3-2) and TRBJ2-5; 7 bases are shared with TRBD2. J lost 1 base, V lost 8 bases, and 13 bases had no gene match. Germline CDR1 and CDR2: LGHDT and YNNKEL (reference sequence). This CDR3 region has 16 residues. The CDR3 is CASGILSGDPQETQYF. DNA for the CDR3: TGTGCCAGCGGGATCCTCAGCGGGGATCCCCAAGAGACCCAGTACTTC.

This clone was picked up one time. The chain joins TRBV4-3 to TRBJ1-2; 10 bases agree with TRBD1. Trimming took 4 bases from V and 3 from J; bases not matched to a gene: 5. The CDR3 contains 15 residues. The germline CDR1 and CDR2 sequences are LGHNA and YSLEER. CDR3 in amino acids: CASSLGGTGDYGYTF. CDR3 nucleotides: TGCGCCAGCAGCCTAGGAGGGACAGGGGACTATGGCTACACCTTC.

The CDR3 region has the DNA TGTGCCACCAGTGATTTGCCCGGGAGAGGGGTCAATGAGCAGTTCTTC. This translates into CATSDLPGRGVNEQFF. The chain employs TRBV24-1 and TRBJ2-1; D possibly corresponds to TRBD2 (6 bases). Germline V lookup: CDR1 KGHDR, CDR2 SFDVKD. The germline V and J ends were trimmed by 0 bases and 6 bases, with 14 bases remaining between them. This CDR3 region has 16 residues.

The V and J genes are TRBV12-3 or TRBV12-4 and TRBJ2-2; D might be TRBD1 (5 bases). Trimming shortened V by 6 bases and J by 6 bases, and 8 bases separated the two germline ends. This CDR3 spans 12 amino acids. CDR3 DNA: TGTGCCAGCAGCATACAGGCCGGGGAGCTGTTTTTT. Amino acids: CASSIQAGELFF.

The rearrangement links TRBV5-6 to TRBJ2-1, with 7 bases matching TRBD2. Unmatched junction bases numbered 10, after V lost 1 base and J lost 0 bases. Germline-derived CDR1 and CDR2 are SGHDT and YYEEEE. This CDR3 comprises 18 residues. Here the CDR3 reads CASSLIYMGGSSYNEQFF. The CDR3 DNA follows: TGTGCCAGCAGCTTGATCTATATGGGGGGGAGCTCCTACAATGAGCAGTTCTTC.